Below, 2 T cell receptor beta chains from the same sample are listed, as sequenced in a study of blood T cells in healthy people across ages. It was with a sample-barcoded 5' primer and a J-beta primer mix that a second PCR of roughly 7 to 12 cycles was run. Each CDR3 protein gets one entry after TCRdb re-called the 5' RACE reads with MiXCR. The repertoire consists of more than 1 million distinct CDR3 sequences, with over 35% occurring once and the leading ten covering approximately 20%. The specimen was blood. The receptors were sampled from an older woman in good health.

This clonotype was seen more than once but under ten times. V gene TRBV9 combines with J gene TRBJ2-3; D not certain. The CDR3 consists of 14 residues. Germline CDR1 and CDR2: SGDLS and YYNGEE. V shed 0 bases and J shed 5 bases, with 10 bases lying between them. The CDR3 region has the DNA TGTGCCAGCAGCGTAGCTGGGCGAGGAGATACGCAGTATTTT. It translates to CASSVAGRGDTQYF.

The chain couples TRBV7-6 to TRBJ2-4, with TRBD2 identical over 12 bases. The CDR3 runs 18 residues. The germline CDR1 and CDR2 sequences are SGHVS and FNYEAQ. Trimming took 0 bases from V and 4 from J; bases not matched to a gene: 7. The chain's CDR3 is CASSLASLLAGGKNIQYF. The CDR3 DNA is TGTGCCAGCAGCTTAGCTTCCCTCCTAGCGGGAGGGAAAAACATTCAGTACTTC.